Presented here are 10 T cell receptor beta chains from one specimen sequenced in a study of blood T cell repertoires in COVID-19. TCRdb's copy holds only in-frame clones and misses some; the assay was immunoSEQ multiplex PCR. Of more than 300,000 clones in the sample, around nine tenths were seen once. Sequencing was carried out using peripheral blood. These receptor sequences come from a woman in her sixties or seventies with COVID-19, enrolled during active disease.

The gene calls are TRBV20-1 and TRBJ1-5, with D possibly being TRBD1 (5 bases). The CDR3 is 12 amino acids. Looked up from germline, CDR1 is DFQATT and CDR2 is SNEGSKA (reference sequence). V dropped 3 bases and J dropped 7 bases, with 10 bases sitting between them. The CDR3 region is CSASRQGQPQHF. The CDR3 coding sequence is TGCAGTGCTAGTAGGCAGGGCCAGCCCCAGCATTTT.

The rearrangement uses TRBV28 and TRBJ1-1; 7 bases fit TRBD1. The CDR3 runs 10 residues. With 10 bases clipped from V and 6 bases from J, the junction kept 2 bases outside the gene matches. Germline-derived CDR1 and CDR2 are MDHEN and SYDVKM. CDR3 in DNA: TGTGCCACGACAGGGTCTGAAGCTTTCTTT. This encodes CATTGSEAFF.

This clone was counted a few times. The chain combines TRBV11-3 with TRBJ2-1; D perhaps matches TRBD1 (6 bases). With 5 bases removed from V and 2 bases from J, the gap between germline ends came to 7 bases. The CDR3 loop spans 13 amino acids. Germline lookup yields CDR1 SGHNT and CDR2 YENEEA. The CDR3 here is CASSDRTYNEQFF. In nucleotides, the CDR3 is TGTGCCAGCAGCGACAGGACCTACAATGAGCAGTTCTTC. The variable domain in full, completed from reference TRBV11-3 and TRBJ2-1, reads EAGVVQSPRYKIIEKKQPVAFWCNPISGHNTLYWYLQNLGQGPELLIRYENEEAVDDSQLPKDRFSAERLKGVDSTLKIQPAELGDSAVYLCASSDRTYNEQFFGPGTRLTVL.

V and J are TRBV6-5 and TRBJ1-1; no firm D call. The CDR3 totals 11 residues. V was pared by 6 bases and J by 10 bases, with 12 bases between. CDR1 is MNHEY and CDR2 is SVGAGI in the germline V gene. The CDR3 DNA reads TGTGCCAGCAGGCTGACCCAGCGAGCTTTCTTT. Residues: CASRLTQRAFF.

The CDR3 reads CATQPGTGLVYGYTF. CDR3 nucleotide sequence: TGTGCCACCCAACCGGGCACAGGCCTCGTCTATGGCTACACCTTC. V and J are TRBV6-5 and TRBJ1-2; D might be TRBD1 (5 bases). V gave up 10 bases and J gave up 4 bases, with 22 bases separating them. CDR1 is MNHEY, CDR2 SVGAGI, per germline. There are 15 residues in the CDR3.

This clone was found once. V gene TRBV27 combines with J gene TRBJ2-2; 9 nucleotides line up with TRBD2. J lost 0 bases, V lost 2 bases, and 1 base had no gene match. Germline CDR1 reads MNHEY; CDR2 reads SMNVEV (reference sequence). This CDR3 spans 16 amino acids. The CDR3 sequence is CASSLVAGANTGELFF. In nucleotides, the CDR3 is TGTGCCAGCAGTTTAGTAGCGGGGGCGAACACCGGGGAGCTGTTTTTT.

The chain links TRBV7-2 to TRBJ2-4; D might be TRBD2 (6 bases). V was trimmed by 1 base and J by 9 bases, leaving 7 bases between them. CDR1 and CDR2 (germline): SGHTA, FQGNSA. This CDR3 has 12 residues. The CDR3 region has the DNA TGTGCCAGCAGCTTAGTGGGGGGCATTCAGTACTTC. This encodes CASSLVGGIQYF.

V gene TRBV9 combines with J gene TRBJ2-4; TRBD2 aligns across 9 bases. Germline CDR1 is SGDLS and CDR2 is YYNGEE. The CDR3 sequence is 18 residues long. The V gene end was trimmed by 3 bases and the J gene end by 2 bases; junction bases not matched to a gene: 12. CDR3 protein: CASSAQLAGDPSKNIQYF. The CDR3 region has the DNA TGTGCCAGCAGCGCTCAATTAGCGGGGGACCCATCCAAAAACATTCAGTACTTC.

This clone was observed a single time. Additional DNA sequences in this sample encode the identical CDR3. The chain has TRBV28 and TRBJ1-2; the D is unclear. V lost 6 bases to trimming and J lost 4 bases, with 6 bases between them. The CDR3 has 11 residues. Germline V CDR1 and CDR2: MDHEN, SYDVKM. The CDR3: CASSPGYGYTF. CDR3 in DNA: TGTGCCAGCAGCCCAGGCTATGGCTACACCTTC.

The chain couples TRBV7-2 to TRBJ1-4; 7 bases are shared with TRBD1. After removal of 5 bases from V and 6 bases from J, the junction contained 6 bases not matched to a gene. Germline V CDR1 and CDR2: SGHTA, FQGNSA. The CDR3 contains 14 residues. The CDR3 reads CASSPGTAHEKLFF. The CDR3 DNA reads as TGTGCCAGCAGCCCCGGGACAGCCCATGAAAAACTGTTTTTT.